This T cell receptor (beta chain) was sequenced for a study of spatial heterogeneity in lung cancer. Overall study findings and caveats: Blood carried ubiquitous expanded tumor TCRs more at resection than follow-up.

Comments on this clonotype: Its antigen remains unidentified.

TCR cDNA molecules each had a unique molecular identifier. TCRdb re-called the 5' RACE reads with MiXCR, one entry per CDR3 protein. The table lists about 45,000 distinct CDR3 sequences, approximately 7% of them singletons. Noted time point: sample taken at primary tumor resection. The approximately 70 donors had untreated early-stage non-small cell lung cancer. This CDR3 is 16 amino acids long. V trimming: 2 bases; J trimming: 7 bases; junction bases outside the gene matches: 9. Per the germline V gene, CDR1 is MNHNS and CDR2 is SASEGT. The sample in question was PBMCs, obtained at surgery. This receptor was identified in a female donor with early-stage non-small cell lung cancer. The rearrangement joins TRBV6-1 to TRBJ2-7; TRBD1 matches at 12 bases. CDR3 coding DNA: TGTGCCAGCAGTGAAATACTGGGACAGGGGGCTGAGGAGCAGTACTTC. Its translation: CASSEILGQGAEEQYF.